Listed below are T cell receptor beta chains from one sample, sequenced in a study of blood T cell repertoires in COVID-19. Generated by immunoSEQ multiplex PCR, the TCRdb table keeps only in-frame clones and is missing some. The data hold approximately 670,000 clones, with around 90% observed a single time. The sequenced sample was peripheral blood. The source of these receptors is a woman younger than 35 with acute or convalescent COVID-19. CDR3s include the opening cysteine and the closing phenylalanine or tryptophan. A D gene is named only where the DNA matches it firmly. Clone size is shown for a subset of rows, as once, few, many or a class of expanded clone.

clone_size,d_call,j_call,v_call,cdr3_nt,cdr3_aa
-,TRBD1,TRBJ2-2,TRBV18,TGTGCCAGCTCACCAGCGCAGGGGGTATCCGGGGAGCTGTTTTTT,CASSPAQGVSGELFF
few,-,TRBJ1-2,TRBV9,TGTGCCAGCAGCGGGTATCTTGGGGCAGGGGTAGCTAACTATGGCTACACCTTC,CASSGYLGAGVANYGYTF
-,-,TRBJ1-3,TRBV19,TGTGCCAGTAGCCCTCGCTACCCTGGAAACACCATATATTTT,CASSPRYPGNTIYF
-,TRBD2,TRBJ2-1,TRBV5-4,TGTGCCAGCAGCTTGCCGGGACTAGCGGACAATGAGCAGTTCTTC,CASSLPGLADNEQFF
-,-,TRBJ1-3,TRBV9,TGTGCCAGCAGCGTAGGCGGGTTGGGAAACACCATATATTTT,CASSVGGLGNTIYF
-,-,TRBJ2-3,TRBV5-1,TGCGCCAGCAGCTTATACGGGGGAGAAGCTAGCACAGATACGCAGTATTTT,CASSLYGGEASTDTQYF
-,-,TRBJ1-5,TRBV2,TGTGCCAGCAGAAACGACAGGTTTGACAATCAGCCCCAGCATTTT,CASRNDRFDNQPQHF
-,-,TRBJ2-7,TRBV5-6,TGTGCCAGCAGTTCCATCATCGGCGAGCAGTACTTC,CASSSIIGEQYF
-,TRBD1,TRBJ2-2,TRBV24-1,TGTGCCACCAGTGATGTGGACAGGTTTAACACCGGGGAGCTGTTTTTT,CATSDVDRFNTGELFF
-,TRBD2,TRBJ2-2,TRBV5-1,TGCGCCAGCAGCTTCACTAGCGGGGTTACCGGGGAGCTGTTTTTT,CASSFTSGVTGELFF
-,-,TRBJ1-1,TRBV19,TGTGCCACCATAAGGCCCTCCATCGCTGGGGCTACTGAAGCTTTCTTT,CATIRPSIAGATEAFF
-,-,TRBJ2-7,TRBV7-9,TGTGCCAGCAGCAATCGGGACGAGCAGTACTTC,CASSNRDEQYF
-,-,TRBJ2-1,TRBV30,TGTGCCTGGAGTTATGATGAGCAGTTCTTC,CAWSYDEQFF
-,TRBD1,TRBJ2-7,TRBV6-5,TGTGCCAGCAGGGGGGGGGACAGGGTACGCTCCGAGCAGTACTTC,CASRGGDRVRSEQYF
-,-,TRBJ2-7,TRBV19,TGTGCCAGTAGTAGCTGGGGGGATAGGGAGCAGTACTTC,CASSSWGDREQYF
-,-,TRBJ1-2,TRBV30,TGTGCCTGGATCGAAATTGGGGGCGGGCGGGCTGGCTACACCTTC,CAWIEIGGGRAGYTF
-,-,TRBJ2-7,TRBV7-9,TGTGCCAGCAGTAGGTGGGGAGTTCTCTACGAGCAGTACTTC,CASSRWGVLYEQYF
-,-,TRBJ1-3,TRBV5-3,TGTGCCGCCGGGGGGAGCGTCTCTGGAAACACCATATATTTT,CAAGGSVSGNTIYF